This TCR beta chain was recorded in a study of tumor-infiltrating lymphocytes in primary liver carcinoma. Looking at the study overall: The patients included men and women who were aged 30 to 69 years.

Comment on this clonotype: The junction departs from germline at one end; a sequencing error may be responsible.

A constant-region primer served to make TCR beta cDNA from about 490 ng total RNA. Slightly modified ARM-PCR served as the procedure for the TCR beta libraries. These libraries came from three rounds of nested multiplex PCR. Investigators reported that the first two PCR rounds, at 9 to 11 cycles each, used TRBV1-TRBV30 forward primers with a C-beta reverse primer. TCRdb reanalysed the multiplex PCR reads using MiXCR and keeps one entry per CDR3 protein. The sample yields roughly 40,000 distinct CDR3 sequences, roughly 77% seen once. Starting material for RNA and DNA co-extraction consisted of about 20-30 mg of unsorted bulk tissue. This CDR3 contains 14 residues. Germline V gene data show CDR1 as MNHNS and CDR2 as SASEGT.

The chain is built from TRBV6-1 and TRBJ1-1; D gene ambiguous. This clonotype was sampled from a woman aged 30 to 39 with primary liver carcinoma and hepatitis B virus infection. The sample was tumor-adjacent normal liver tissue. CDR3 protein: CASHKEAMNTEVFF. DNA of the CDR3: TGTGCCAGCCATAAAGAGGCGATGAACACTGAAGTTTTCTTT.